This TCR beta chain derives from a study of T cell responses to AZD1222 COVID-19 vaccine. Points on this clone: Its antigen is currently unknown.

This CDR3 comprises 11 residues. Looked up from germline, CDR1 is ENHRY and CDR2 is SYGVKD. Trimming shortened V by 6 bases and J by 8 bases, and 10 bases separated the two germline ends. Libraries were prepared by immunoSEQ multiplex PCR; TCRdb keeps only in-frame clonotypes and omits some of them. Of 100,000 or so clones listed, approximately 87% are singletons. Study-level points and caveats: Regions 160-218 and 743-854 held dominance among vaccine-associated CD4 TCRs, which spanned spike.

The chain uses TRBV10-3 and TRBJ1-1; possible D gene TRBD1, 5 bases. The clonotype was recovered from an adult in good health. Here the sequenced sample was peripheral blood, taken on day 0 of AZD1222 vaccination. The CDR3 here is CAISDSGEAFF. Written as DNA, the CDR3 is TGTGCCATCAGCGACAGTGGGGAAGCTTTCTTT.